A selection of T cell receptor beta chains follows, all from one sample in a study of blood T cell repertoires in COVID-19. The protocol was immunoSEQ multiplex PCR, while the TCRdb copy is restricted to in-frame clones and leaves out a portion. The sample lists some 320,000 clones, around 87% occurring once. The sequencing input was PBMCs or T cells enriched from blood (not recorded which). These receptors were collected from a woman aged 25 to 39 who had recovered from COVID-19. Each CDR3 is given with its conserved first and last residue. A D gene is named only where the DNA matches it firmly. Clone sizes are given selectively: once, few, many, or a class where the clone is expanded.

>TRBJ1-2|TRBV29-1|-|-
TGCAGCGTTGATCCGGGGAACGGCTACACCTTC
CSVDPGNGYTF
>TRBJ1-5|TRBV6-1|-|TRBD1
TGTGCCAGCAGTGAAATGTTCAGGGGGAACAATCAGCCCCAGCATTTT
CASSEMFRGNNQPQHF
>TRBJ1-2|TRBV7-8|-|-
TGTGCCAGCAGCGCCGGACAGCTCTATGGCTACACCTTC
CASSAGQLYGYTF
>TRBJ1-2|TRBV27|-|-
TGTGCCAGCAGTTTGGGGGGAACCTATGGCTACACCTTC
CASSLGGTYGYTF
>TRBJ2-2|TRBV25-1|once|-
TGTGCCAGCAGTGACAGGGGGGACACCGGGGAGCTGTTTTTT
CASSDRGDTGELFF
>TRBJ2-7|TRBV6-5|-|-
TGTACCGGATTCCCCCAGGGAAGAAGGTACGAGCAGTACTTC
CTGFPQGRRYEQYF
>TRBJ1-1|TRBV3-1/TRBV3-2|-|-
TGTGCCAGCAGCCACGGGGCGGGGGCTGAAGCTTTCTTT
CASSHGAGAEAFF
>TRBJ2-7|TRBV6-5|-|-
TGTGCCAGCAGTTACCAGGCGGGGGCGCTCTACGAGCAGTACTTC
CASSYQAGALYEQYF
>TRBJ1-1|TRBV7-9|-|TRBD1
TGTGCCAGCAGCCTACCCGGACAGGGAAGGAACACTGAAGCTTTCTTT
CASSLPGQGRNTEAFF
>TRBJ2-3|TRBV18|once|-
TGTGCCAGCTCCGCAGGGCCAGGGTATTCAGATACGCAGTATTTT
CASSAGPGYSDTQYF
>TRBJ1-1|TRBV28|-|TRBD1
TGTGCCAGCAGTTTTTCCCGGGACAGGGGTCCAAACACTGAAGCTTTCTTT
CASSFSRDRGPNTEAFF
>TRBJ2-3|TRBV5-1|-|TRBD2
TGCGCCAGCAGCTTGGAGCGGGGGGATACGCAGTATTTT
CASSLERGDTQYF
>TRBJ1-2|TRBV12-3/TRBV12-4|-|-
TGTGCCAGCAGTGCCAACAGGGAGGGTCGCTACACCTTC
CASSANREGRYTF
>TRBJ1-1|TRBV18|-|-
TGTGCCAGCTCACCAGGGGTCGGGGGCACTGAAGCTTTCTTT
CASSPGVGGTEAFF
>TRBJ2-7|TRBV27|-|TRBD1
TGTGCCAGCAGGCCAGGGGGCCCCTACGAGCAGTACTTC
CASRPGGPYEQYF
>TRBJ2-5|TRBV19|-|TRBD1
TGTGCCAGTAGTATAGGAGGGGGCCTCGAGACCCAGTACTTC
CASSIGGGLETQYF
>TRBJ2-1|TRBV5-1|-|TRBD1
TGCGCCAGCAGCTCTCCCCGGGACAGGGAAAACAGTGAGCAGTTCTTC
CASSSPRDRENSEQFF
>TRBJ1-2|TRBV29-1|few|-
TGCAGCGTTGAAACGTCGTACCTACCCAGGGGCTATGGCTACACCTTC
CSVETSYLPRGYGYTF
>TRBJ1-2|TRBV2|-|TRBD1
TGTGCCAGCAGGCCCCGACAGGGAACGAACTATGGCTACACCTTC
CASRPRQGTNYGYTF
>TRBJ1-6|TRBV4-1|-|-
TGCGCCAGCAGCCAAGCGGGAAACTCATACTCACCCCTCCACTTT
CASSQAGNSYSPLHF
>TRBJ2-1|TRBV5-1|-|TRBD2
TGCGCCAGCCGACCGCGGGGTAGCGGGGAATACAATGAGCAGTTCTTC
CASRPRGSGEYNEQFF
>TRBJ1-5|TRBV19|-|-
TGTGCCAGTAGTATAGCTCGGCGGGACAATCAGCCCCAGCATTTT
CASSIARRDNQPQHF
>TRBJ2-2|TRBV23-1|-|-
TGCGCCAGCAGCCTCAGGGCTATCGGGGAGCTGTTTTTT
CASSLRAIGELFF
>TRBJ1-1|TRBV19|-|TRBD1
TGTGCCAGTAGTACCGCGGACAGGGGGTTAAAAGCTTTCTTT
CASSTADRGLKAFF
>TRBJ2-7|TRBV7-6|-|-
TGTGCCAGCAGCTTAAATGGTCGGGTCCCCTACGAGCAGTACTTC
CASSLNGRVPYEQYF
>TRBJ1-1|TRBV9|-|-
TGTGCCAGCAGCGTAGATCGGGTGGGTACTGAAGCTTTCTTT
CASSVDRVGTEAFF
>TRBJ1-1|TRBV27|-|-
TGTGCCAGCAGGCTAGTACGGCACACTGAAGCTTTCTTT
CASRLVRHTEAFF
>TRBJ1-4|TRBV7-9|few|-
TGTGCCAGCAGGTTCGCTACGGGGGCTAATGAAAAACTGTTTTTT
CASRFATGANEKLFF
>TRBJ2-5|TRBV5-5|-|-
TGTGCCAGCAGCTTGGGGGCTCGGGAGACCCAGTACTTC
CASSLGARETQYF
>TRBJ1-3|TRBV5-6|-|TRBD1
TGTGCCAGCAGCTACCAGGGGGCTGGTGGAAACACCATATATTTT
CASSYQGAGGNTIYF
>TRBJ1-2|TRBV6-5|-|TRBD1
TGTGCCAGCAGCCGGGACAGAACTAACTATGGCTACACCTTC
CASSRDRTNYGYTF